These T cell receptor beta chains were read from a single sample in a study of PD-1 and CTLA-4 blockade in melanoma. Profiled with immunoSEQ multiplex PCR; TCRdb holds only in-frame clones, not every one. The sample contains approximately 33,000 clones, 80% to 95% of which appear only once. Material: CD8+ T cells from peripheral blood, obtained from a patient given anti-PD-1 treatment. The receptor source for this set is a human donor with melanoma. Each CDR3 is given with its conserved first and last residue. Each record gives: clone size, J gene, V gene, D gene, CDR3 protein, CDR3 DNA. The D gene is left open where the match is weak. Where a row states a size, it is once, few, many or the class of an expanded clone; other rows omit it.

-,TRBJ1-1,TRBV11-2,-,CASSLTVQGNTEAFF,TGTGCCAGCAGCTTAACGGTGCAGGGAAACACTGAAGCTTTCTTT
-,TRBJ2-2,TRBV6-5,-,CASHHFTGELFF,TGTGCCAGCCACCACTTCACCGGGGAGCTGTTTTTT
once,TRBJ2-2,TRBV7-9,TRBD1,CASSLPPGQRTGELFF,TGTGCCAGCAGCCTGCCCCCGGGACAGCGGACCGGGGAGCTGTTTTTT
once,TRBJ1-1,TRBV18,-,CASSPEGTEAFF,TGTGCCAGCTCGCCAGAGGGAACTGAAGCTTTCTTT
few,TRBJ2-3,TRBV6-4,-,CASSDGRGGTDTQYF,TGTGCCAGCAGTGACGGCAGGGGAGGTACAGATACGCAGTATTTT
-,TRBJ2-1,TRBV12-5,-,CASGAPGDSYNEQFF,TGTGCTAGTGGTGCCCCGGGAGACTCCTACAATGAGCAGTTCTTC
-,TRBJ1-2,TRBV24-1,-,CATSDLGGYGYTF,TGTGCCACCAGTGATTTGGGGGGTTATGGCTACACCTTC
-,TRBJ1-2,TRBV6-5,TRBD1,CASSRTGENYGYTF,TGTGCCAGCAGTAGGACAGGGGAGAACTATGGCTACACCTTC
-,TRBJ2-7,TRBV6-1,TRBD2,CASSAMTSGSSYEQYF,TGTGCCAGCAGTGCAATGACTAGCGGGAGCTCCTACGAGCAGTACTTC
-,TRBJ2-7,TRBV19,TRBD2,CASSLAGGPVEQYF,TGTGCCAGTAGTTTAGCGGGAGGGCCGGTTGAGCAGTACTTC
-,TRBJ2-7,TRBV5-4,TRBD1,CASSPTGGDEQYF,TGTGCCAGCAGCCCCACAGGGGGCGACGAGCAGTACTTC
-,TRBJ2-5,TRBV11-2,TRBD2,CASSLETSVLQETQYF,TGTGCCAGCAGCTTAGAGACTAGCGTCCTACAAGAGACCCAGTACTTC
-,TRBJ1-1,TRBV15,-,CATSRDQRRAFF,TGTGCCACCAGCAGAGATCAACGTAGGGCTTTCTTT
-,TRBJ2-7,TRBV13,-,CASSSDSSAYEQYF,TGTGCCAGCAGCTCAGACTCTTCGGCATACGAGCAGTACTTC
-,TRBJ1-1,TRBV7-9,-,CASSLTLGRGTEAFF,TGTGCCAGCAGCTTGACTTTGGGTAGGGGCACTGAAGCTTTCTTT
-,TRBJ1-4,TRBV18,-,CASSRGRTQNEKLFF,TGTGCCAGCTCCCGGGGCAGGACACAAAATGAAAAACTGTTTTTT
-,TRBJ1-1,TRBV29-1,TRBD1,CSVEDSGQGAAEAFF,TGCAGCGTTGAAGATTCCGGACAGGGGGCGGCTGAAGCTTTCTTT
once,TRBJ2-5,TRBV6-2/TRBV6-3,TRBD2,CASSYKAGAEETQYF,TGTGCCAGCAGTTACAAGGCGGGAGCTGAGGAGACCCAGTACTTC
-,TRBJ2-3,TRBV19,TRBD2,CASSIGLAGDVTDTQYF,TGTGCCAGTAGTATCGGACTAGCGGGAGATGTCACAGATACGCAGTATTTT
-,TRBJ1-6,TRBV19,TRBD1,CASRRTYRGVDNSPLHF,TGTGCCAGTAGGCGTACCTACAGGGGAGTGGATAATTCACCCCTCCACTTT
-,TRBJ2-3,TRBV11-3,-,CASSLDGITDTQYF,TGTGCCAGCAGCTTAGACGGGATCACAGATACGCAGTATTTT
-,TRBJ2-1,TRBV19,TRBD1,CASSPKPGQGDGEQFF,TGTGCCAGTAGTCCGAAGCCGGGACAGGGAGACGGTGAGCAGTTCTTC
-,TRBJ2-5,TRBV5-1,-,CASSLVPEETQYF,TGCGCCAGCAGCTTGGTGCCCGAAGAGACCCAGTACTTC
once,TRBJ1-5,TRBV4-1,TRBD1,CASSQLGTGGGQPQHF,TGCGCCAGCAGCCAACTCGGGACAGGGGGCGGTCAGCCCCAGCATTTT
once,TRBJ1-5,TRBV19,-,CASSTDEYSNQPQHF,TGTGCCAGTAGTACCGATGAATATAGCAATCAGCCCCAGCATTTT
-,TRBJ2-2,TRBV18,-,CASSPEGPGTGELFF,TGTGCCAGCTCACCTGAGGGACCTGGTACCGGGGAGCTGTTTTTT
-,TRBJ2-1,TRBV19,-,CASSPQTPVPNEQFF,TGTGCCAGTAGTCCCCAAACCCCTGTCCCCAATGAGCAGTTCTTC
-,TRBJ2-7,TRBV7-8,-,CASSPRGETYEQYF,TGTGCCAGCAGCCCCCGCGGAGAGACCTACGAGCAGTACTTC
-,TRBJ2-2,TRBV9,-,CASSVERLGGLNTGELFF,TGTGCCAGCAGCGTAGAGCGGCTCGGGGGTCTCAACACCGGGGAGCTGTTTTTT
-,TRBJ1-2,TRBV24-1,-,CATSDSPGGDYGYTF,TGTGCCACCAGTGATTCCCCGGGGGGGGATTATGGCTACACCTTC
-,TRBJ2-3,TRBV2,TRBD2,CASSAGTSGRTDTQYF,TGTGCCAGCAGTGCCGGGACTAGCGGGAGAACAGATACGCAGTATTTT
once,TRBJ2-1,TRBV30,TRBD1,CAWDRDRGHNEQFF,TGTGCCTGGGACCGGGACAGGGGGCACAATGAGCAGTTCTTC
once,TRBJ2-5,TRBV7-9,-,CASRGWMGETQYF,TGTGCCAGCAGGGGGTGGATGGGAGAGACCCAGTACTTC
-,TRBJ1-6,TRBV13,-,CASSLSGDNSPLHF,TGTGCCAGCAGCTTAAGCGGTGATAATTCACCCCTCCACTTT
once,TRBJ2-7,TRBV29-1,TRBD1,CSAQGDRGYEQYF,TGCAGCGCACAGGGGGACAGGGGGTACGAGCAGTACTTC
-,TRBJ1-3,TRBV9,-,CASSLLGTGNTIYF,TGTGCCAGCAGCCTGCTGGGGACAGGAAACACCATATATTTT
-,TRBJ1-2,TRBV24-1,-,CATSDLPGRANYGYTF,TGTGCCACCAGTGATTTGCCGGGGCGAGCTAACTATGGCTACACCTTC
-,TRBJ2-1,TRBV6-5,-,CASSYNRLEQFF,TGTGCCAGCAGTTACAATCGGCTTGAGCAGTTCTTC
-,TRBJ2-5,TRBV18,TRBD2,CASSLPGLGKETQYF,TGTGCCAGCTCACTTCCGGGACTAGGGAAAGAGACCCAGTACTTC
-,TRBJ2-7,TRBV27,-,CASGPFRHEQYF,TGTGCCAGCGGCCCTTTTCGTCACGAGCAGTACTTC
-,TRBJ1-4,TRBV7-6,TRBD1,CASSSKTGGGRYEKLFF,TGTGCCAGCAGCTCCAAAACAGGGGGCGGAAGATATGAAAAACTGTTTTTT
-,TRBJ1-2,TRBV19,-,CASSMVGGQGINYGYTF,TGTGCCAGTAGTATGGTCGGGGGACAAGGGATAAACTATGGCTACACCTTC
-,TRBJ2-1,TRBV10-1,TRBD2,CASSPSGSSYNEQFF,TGCGCCAGCAGTCCCAGCGGGAGCTCCTACAATGAGCAGTTCTTC
-,TRBJ1-2,TRBV11-2,-,CASSFLFRVNYGYTF,TGTGCCAGCAGCTTTTTGTTTCGGGTTAACTATGGCTACACCTTC
-,TRBJ1-6,TRBV7-9,-,CASSSGIGSPLHF,TGTGCCAGCAGCTCAGGAATTGGATCACCCCTCCACTTT